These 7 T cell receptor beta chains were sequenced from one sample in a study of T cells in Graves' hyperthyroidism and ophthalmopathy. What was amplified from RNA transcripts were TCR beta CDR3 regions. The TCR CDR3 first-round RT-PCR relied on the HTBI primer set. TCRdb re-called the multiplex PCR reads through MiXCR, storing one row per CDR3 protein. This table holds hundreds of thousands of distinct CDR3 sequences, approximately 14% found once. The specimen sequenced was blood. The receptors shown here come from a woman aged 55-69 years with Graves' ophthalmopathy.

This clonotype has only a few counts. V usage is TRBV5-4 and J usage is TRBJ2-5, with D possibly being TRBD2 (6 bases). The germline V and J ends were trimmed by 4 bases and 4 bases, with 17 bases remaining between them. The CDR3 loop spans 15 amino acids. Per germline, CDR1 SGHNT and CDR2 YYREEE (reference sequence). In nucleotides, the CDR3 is TGTGCCAGCAGCCCAGCCGGGGGTCGGGGAGAGACCCAGTACTTC. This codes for CASSPAGGRGETQYF.

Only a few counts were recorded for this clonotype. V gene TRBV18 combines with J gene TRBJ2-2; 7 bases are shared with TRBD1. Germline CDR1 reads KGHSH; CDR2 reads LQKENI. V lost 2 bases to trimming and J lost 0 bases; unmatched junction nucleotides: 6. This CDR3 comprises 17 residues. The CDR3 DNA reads TGTGCCAGCTCACCAATGGCGCAGGGGGCGAACACCGGGGAGCTGTTTTTT. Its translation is CASSPMAQGANTGELFF.

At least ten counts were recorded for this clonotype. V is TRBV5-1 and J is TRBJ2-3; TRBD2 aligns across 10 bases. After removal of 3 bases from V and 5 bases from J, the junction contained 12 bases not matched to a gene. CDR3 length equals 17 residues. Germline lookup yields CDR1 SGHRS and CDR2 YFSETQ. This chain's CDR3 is CASSSPSGRDRGDTQYF. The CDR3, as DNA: TGCGCCAGCAGCTCCCCTAGCGGGAGAGACAGGGGAGATACGCAGTATTTT.

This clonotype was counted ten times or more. CDR3 DNA: TGTGCCAGCAGGCCGACGGCTGCTCCCGGCGAGCAGTACTTC. It translates to CASRPTAAPGEQYF. The chain recombines TRBV2 with TRBJ2-7; D uncertain. V was pared by 6 bases and J by 6 bases, with 18 bases between. The CDR3 contains 14 residues. The V gene's germline CDR1 is SNHLY and CDR2 FYNNEI.

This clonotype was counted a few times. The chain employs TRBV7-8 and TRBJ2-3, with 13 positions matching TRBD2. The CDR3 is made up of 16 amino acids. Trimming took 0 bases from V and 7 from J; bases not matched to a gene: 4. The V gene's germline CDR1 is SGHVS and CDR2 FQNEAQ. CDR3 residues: CASSLAETSGRNTQYF. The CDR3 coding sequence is TGTGCCAGCAGCTTAGCTGAGACTAGCGGGAGGAATACGCAGTATTTT.

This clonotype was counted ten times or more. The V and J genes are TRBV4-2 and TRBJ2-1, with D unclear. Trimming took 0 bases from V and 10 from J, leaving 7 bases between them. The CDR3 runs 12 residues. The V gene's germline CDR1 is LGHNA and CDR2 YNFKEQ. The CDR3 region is CASSQEGNEQFF. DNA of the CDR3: TGTGCCAGCAGCCAAGAGGGAAACGAGCAGTTCTTC.

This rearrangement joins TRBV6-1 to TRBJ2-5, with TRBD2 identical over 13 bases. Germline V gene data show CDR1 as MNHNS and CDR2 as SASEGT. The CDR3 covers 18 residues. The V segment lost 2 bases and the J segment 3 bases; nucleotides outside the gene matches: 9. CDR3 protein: CASSETWPGLAGKETQYF. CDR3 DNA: TGTGCCAGCAGTGAAACGTGGCCGGGACTAGCGGGAAAAGAGACCCAGTACTTC.